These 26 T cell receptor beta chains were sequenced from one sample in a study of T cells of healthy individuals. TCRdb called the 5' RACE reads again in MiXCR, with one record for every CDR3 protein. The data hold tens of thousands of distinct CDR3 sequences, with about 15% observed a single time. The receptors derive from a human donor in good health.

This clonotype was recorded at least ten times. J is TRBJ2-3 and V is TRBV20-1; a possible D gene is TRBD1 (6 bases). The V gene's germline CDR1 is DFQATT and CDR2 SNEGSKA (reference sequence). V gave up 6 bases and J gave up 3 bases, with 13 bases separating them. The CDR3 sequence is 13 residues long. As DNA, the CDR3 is TGCAGTGCATTTCAGGGGCAGACAGATACGCAGTATTTT. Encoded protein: CSAFQGQTDTQYF.

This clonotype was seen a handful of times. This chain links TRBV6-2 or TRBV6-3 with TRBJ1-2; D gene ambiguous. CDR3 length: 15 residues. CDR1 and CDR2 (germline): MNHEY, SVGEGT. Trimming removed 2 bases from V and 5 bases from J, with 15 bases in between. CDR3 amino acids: CASSYSGGGAYGYTF. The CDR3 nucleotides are TGTGCCAGCAGTTACAGCGGTGGAGGAGCGTATGGCTACACCTTC.

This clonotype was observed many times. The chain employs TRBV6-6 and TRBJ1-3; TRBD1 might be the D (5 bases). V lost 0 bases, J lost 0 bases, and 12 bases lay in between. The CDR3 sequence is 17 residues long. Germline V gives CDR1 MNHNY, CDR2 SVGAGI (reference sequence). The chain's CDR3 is CASSYSARGHSGNTIYF. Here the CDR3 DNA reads TGTGCCAGCAGTTACTCTGCGAGGGGCCACTCTGGAAACACCATATATTTT.

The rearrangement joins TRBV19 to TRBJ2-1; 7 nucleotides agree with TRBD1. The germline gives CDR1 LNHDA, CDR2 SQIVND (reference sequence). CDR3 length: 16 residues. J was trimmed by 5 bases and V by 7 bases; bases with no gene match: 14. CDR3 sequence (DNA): TGTGCCAGTACCGAATCGACAGGGCAGTATGACAATGAGCAGTTCTTC. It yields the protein CASTESTGQYDNEQFF.

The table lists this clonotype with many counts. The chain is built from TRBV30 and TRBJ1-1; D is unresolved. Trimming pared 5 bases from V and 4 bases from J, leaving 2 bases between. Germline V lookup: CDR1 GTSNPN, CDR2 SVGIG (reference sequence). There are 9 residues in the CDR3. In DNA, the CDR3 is TGTGCCTGGCGCACTGAAGCTTTCTTT. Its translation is CAWRTEAFF.

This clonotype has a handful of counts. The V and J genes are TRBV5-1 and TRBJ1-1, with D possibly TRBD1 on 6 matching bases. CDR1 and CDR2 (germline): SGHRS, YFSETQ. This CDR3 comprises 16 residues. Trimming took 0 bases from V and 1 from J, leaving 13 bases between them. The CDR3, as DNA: TGCGCCAGCAGCTTGGTTATAGGGGGGTGGAACACTGAAGCTTTCTTT. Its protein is CASSLVIGGWNTEAFF.

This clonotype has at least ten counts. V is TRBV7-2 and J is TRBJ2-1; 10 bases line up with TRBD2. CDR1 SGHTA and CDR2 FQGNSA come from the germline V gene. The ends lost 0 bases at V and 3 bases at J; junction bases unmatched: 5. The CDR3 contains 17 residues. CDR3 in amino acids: CASSLAGTSGIYNEQFF. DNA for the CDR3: TGTGCCAGCAGCTTAGCGGGAACTAGCGGGATCTACAATGAGCAGTTCTTC.

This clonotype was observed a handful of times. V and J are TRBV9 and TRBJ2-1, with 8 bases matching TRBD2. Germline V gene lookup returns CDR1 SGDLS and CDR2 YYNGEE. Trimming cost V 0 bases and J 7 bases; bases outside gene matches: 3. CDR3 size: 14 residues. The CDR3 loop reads CASSVGLASNEQFF. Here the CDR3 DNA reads TGTGCCAGCAGCGTAGGACTAGCGTCTAATGAGCAGTTCTTC. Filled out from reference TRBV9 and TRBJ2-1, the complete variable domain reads DSGVTQTPKHLITATGQRVTLRCSPRSGDLSVYWYQQSLDQGLQFLIQYYNGEERAKGNILERFSAQQFPDLHSELNLSSLELGDSALYFCASSVGLASNEQFFGPGTRLTVL.

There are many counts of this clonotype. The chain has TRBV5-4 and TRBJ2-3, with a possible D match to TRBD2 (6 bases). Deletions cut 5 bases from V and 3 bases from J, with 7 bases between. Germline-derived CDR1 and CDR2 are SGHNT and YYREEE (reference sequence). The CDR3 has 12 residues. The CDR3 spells CASSGGTDTQYF. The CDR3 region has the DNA TGTGCCAGCAGTGGGGGGACAGATACGCAGTATTTT.

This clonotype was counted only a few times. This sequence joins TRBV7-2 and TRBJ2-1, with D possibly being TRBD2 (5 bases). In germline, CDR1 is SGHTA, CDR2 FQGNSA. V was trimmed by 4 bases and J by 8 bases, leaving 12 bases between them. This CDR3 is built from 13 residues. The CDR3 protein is CASSSPGIDEQFF. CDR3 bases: TGTGCCAGCAGCTCACCGGGGATCGATGAGCAGTTCTTC. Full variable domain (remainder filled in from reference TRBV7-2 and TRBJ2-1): GAGVSQSPSNKVTEKGKDVELRCDPISGHTALYWYRQSLGQGLEFLIYFQGNSAPDKSGLPSDRFSAERTGGSVSTLTIQRTQQEDSAVYLCASSSPGIDEQFFGPGTRLTVL.

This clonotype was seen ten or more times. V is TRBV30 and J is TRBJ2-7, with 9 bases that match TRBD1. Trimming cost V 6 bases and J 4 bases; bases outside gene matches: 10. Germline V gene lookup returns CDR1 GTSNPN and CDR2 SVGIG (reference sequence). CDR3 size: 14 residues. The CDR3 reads CACPKTGGKYEQYF. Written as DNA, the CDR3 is TGTGCCTGTCCGAAGACAGGGGGAAAGTACGAGCAGTACTTC.

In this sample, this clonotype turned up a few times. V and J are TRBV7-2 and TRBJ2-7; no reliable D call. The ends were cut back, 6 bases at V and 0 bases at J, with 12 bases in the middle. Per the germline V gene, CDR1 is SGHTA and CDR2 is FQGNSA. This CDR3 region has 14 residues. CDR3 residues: CASRTDGRSYEQYF. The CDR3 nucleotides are TGTGCCAGCAGGACCGACGGACGCTCCTACGAGCAGTACTTC.

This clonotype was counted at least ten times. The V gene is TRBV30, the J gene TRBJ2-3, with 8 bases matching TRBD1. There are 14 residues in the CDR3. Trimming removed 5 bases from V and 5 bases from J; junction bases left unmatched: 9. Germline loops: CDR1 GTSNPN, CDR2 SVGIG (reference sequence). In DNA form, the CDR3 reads TGTGCCTGGGACAGGGGAGAGAGAGTAGATACGCAGTATTTT. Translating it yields CAWDRGERVDTQYF. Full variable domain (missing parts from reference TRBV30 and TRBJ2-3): SQTIHQWPATLVQPVGSPLSLECTVEGTSNPNLYWYRQAAGRGLQLLFYSVGIGQISSEVPQNLSASRPQDRQFILSSKKLLLSDSGFYLCAWDRGERVDTQYFGPGTRLTVL.

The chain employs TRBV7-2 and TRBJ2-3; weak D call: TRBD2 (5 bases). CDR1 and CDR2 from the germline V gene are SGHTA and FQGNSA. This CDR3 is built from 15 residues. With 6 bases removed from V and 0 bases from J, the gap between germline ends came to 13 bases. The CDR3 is CASRLGGPSTDTQYF. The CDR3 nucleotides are TGTGCCAGCAGACTGGGCGGGCCAAGCACAGATACGCAGTATTTT.

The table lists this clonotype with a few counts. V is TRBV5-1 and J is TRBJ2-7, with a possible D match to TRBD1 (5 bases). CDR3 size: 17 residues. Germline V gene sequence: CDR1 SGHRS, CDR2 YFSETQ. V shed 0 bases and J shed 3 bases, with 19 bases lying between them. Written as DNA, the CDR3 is TGCGCCAGCAGCTTGGTTCAGTCTCAGGACAAGGACTACGAGCAGTACTTC. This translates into CASSLVQSQDKDYEQYF.

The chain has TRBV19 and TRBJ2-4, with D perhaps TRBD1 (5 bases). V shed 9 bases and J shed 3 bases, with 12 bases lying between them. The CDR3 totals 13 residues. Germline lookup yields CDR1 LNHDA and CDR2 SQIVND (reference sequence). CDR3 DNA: TGTGCCAGATCCCGGCAGGGCAAAAACATTCAGTACTTC. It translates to CARSRQGKNIQYF.

CDR3 amino acids: CASSPMPSGTDTQYF. The DNA for the CDR3 is TGTGCCAGCTCACCAATGCCTAGCGGCACAGATACGCAGTATTTT. The chain couples TRBV18 to TRBJ2-3, with D possibly being TRBD2 (6 bases). V was trimmed by 2 bases and J by 1 base, leaving 10 bases between them. This CDR3 is built from 15 residues. Germline CDR1 is KGHSH and CDR2 is LQKENI.

CDR3 DNA: TGCGCCAGCAGCTGGGACAGGCAGAACACTGAAGCTTTCTTT. It encodes CASSWDRQNTEAFF. J is TRBJ1-1 and V is TRBV5-1, with 8 bases identical to TRBD1. Germline V gene lookup returns CDR1 SGHRS and CDR2 YFSETQ. This CDR3 is 14 amino acids long. Trimming at V came to 3 bases and at J to 1 base, leaving 2 bases not matched to a gene. The whole variable domain, filled in from reference TRBV5-1 and TRBJ1-1, reads KAGVTQTPRYLIKTRGQQVTLSCSPISGHRSVSWYQQTPGQGLQFLFEYFSETQRNKGNFPGRFSGRQFSNSRSEMNVSTLELGDSALYLCASSWDRQNTEAFFGQGTRLTVV.

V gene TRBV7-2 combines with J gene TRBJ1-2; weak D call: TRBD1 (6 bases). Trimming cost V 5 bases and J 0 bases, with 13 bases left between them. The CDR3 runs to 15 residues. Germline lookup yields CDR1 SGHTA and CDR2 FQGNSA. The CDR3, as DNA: TGTGCCAGCAGCGAAGAGTCAGGGGCTAACTATGGCTACACCTTC. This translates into CASSEESGANYGYTF.

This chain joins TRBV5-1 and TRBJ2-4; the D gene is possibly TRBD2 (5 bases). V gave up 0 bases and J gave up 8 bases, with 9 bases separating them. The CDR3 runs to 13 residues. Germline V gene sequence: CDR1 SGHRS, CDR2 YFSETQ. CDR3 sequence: CASSLEVRDIQYF. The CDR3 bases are TGCGCCAGCAGCTTGGAAGTGAGGGACATTCAGTACTTC.

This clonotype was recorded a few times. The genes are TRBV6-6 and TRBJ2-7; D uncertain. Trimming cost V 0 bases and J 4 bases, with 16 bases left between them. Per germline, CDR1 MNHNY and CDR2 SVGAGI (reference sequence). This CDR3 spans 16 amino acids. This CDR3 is CASSYSLESPSYEQYF. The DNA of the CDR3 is TGTGCCAGCAGTTACTCTTTGGAGTCGCCCTCTTACGAGCAGTACTTC.

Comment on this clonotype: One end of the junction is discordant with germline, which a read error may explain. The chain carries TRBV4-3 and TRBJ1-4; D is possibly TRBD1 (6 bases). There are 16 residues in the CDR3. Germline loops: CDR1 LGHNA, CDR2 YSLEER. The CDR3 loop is CASSQEVGGGGEKLFF. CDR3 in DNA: TGCGCCAGCAGTCAAGAAGTAGGAGGAGGGGGTGAAAAACTGTTTTTT.

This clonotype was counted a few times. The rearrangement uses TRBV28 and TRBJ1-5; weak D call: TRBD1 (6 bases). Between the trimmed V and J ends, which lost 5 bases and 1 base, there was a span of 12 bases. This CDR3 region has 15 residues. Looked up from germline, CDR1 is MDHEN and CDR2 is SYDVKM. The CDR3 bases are TGTGCCAGCAGTCTACAGGGAGCGAGCAATCAGCCCCAGCATTTT. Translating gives CASSLQGASNQPQHF.

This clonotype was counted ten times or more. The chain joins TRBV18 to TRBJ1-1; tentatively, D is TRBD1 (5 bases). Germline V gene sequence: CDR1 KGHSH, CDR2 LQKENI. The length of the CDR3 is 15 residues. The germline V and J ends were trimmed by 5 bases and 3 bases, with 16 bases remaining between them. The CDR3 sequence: CASSFRGEVDTEAFF. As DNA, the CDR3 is TGTGCCAGCTCATTCCGAGGGGAGGTTGACACTGAAGCTTTCTTT.

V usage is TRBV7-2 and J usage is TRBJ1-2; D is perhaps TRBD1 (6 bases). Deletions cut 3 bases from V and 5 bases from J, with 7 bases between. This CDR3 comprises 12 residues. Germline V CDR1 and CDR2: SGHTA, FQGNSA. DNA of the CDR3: TGTGCCAGCAGCTTGGACAGATATGGCTACACCTTC. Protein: CASSLDRYGYTF. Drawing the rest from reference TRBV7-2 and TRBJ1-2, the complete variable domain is GAGVSQSPSNKVTEKGKDVELRCDPISGHTALYWYRQSLGQGLEFLIYFQGNSAPDKSGLPSDRFSAERTGGSVSTLTIQRTQQEDSAVYLCASSLDRYGYTFGSGTRLTVV.

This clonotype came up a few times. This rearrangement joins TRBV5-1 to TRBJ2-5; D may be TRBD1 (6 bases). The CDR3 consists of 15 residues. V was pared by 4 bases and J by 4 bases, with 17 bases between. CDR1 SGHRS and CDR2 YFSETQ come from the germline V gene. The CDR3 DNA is TGCGCCAGCAGCATAAGAGGACAGCCGCGAGAGACCCAGTACTTC. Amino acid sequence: CASSIRGQPRETQYF.